The next 21 T cell receptor beta chains were all read from a single sample in a study of cytomegalovirus exposure and HLA in healthy donors (dated by TCRdb to 2015 to 2018). The library was produced with the immunoSEQ multiplex PCR assay. For the multiplex PCR, a mixture combining 60 forward primers for TCR Vbeta segments and 13 reverse primers for TCR Jbeta segments was used. The table comes from immuneACCESS by way of TCRdb, which keeps in-frame sequences with V and J called. Part of the clones is missing from these tables; in studies checked, under half for an unresolved V gene and the rest for unknown reasons. This sample gives about 160,000 clones in total; 75% to 85% of them show up just once. The top ten clonotypes cover 5% to 7% of the sample. The sequenced sample consisted of PBMCs. These receptors originate from a man aged 45-65 years in good health and CMV-seropositive.

This clone was observed a few times. The gene calls are TRBV19 and TRBJ1-1; TRBD1 aligns across 7 bases. Germline CDR1 and CDR2: LNHDA and SQIVND (reference sequence). The CDR3 extends over 15 amino acids. Trimming removed 5 bases from V and 3 bases from J; junction bases left unmatched: 9. CDR3 sequence (DNA): TGTGCCAGTAGTGTTTACAGGGGAGAGGACACTGAAGCTTTCTTT. Encoded protein: CASSVYRGEDTEAFF.

V and J are TRBV7-2 and TRBJ2-3; possibly TRBD1 for D (5 bases). The CDR3 spans 15 residues. V lost 2 bases and J lost 5, with 14 bases in between. The V gene's germline CDR1 is SGHTA and CDR2 FQGNSA. The CDR3 here is CASSLRVGVRDTQYF. Here the CDR3 DNA reads TGTGCCAGCAGCTTACGGGTAGGGGTTAGAGATACGCAGTATTTT. Drawing the rest from reference TRBV7-2 and TRBJ2-3, the complete variable domain is GAGVSQSPSNKVTEKGKDVELRCDPISGHTALYWYRQSLGQGLEFLIYFQGNSAPDKSGLPSDRFSAERTGGSVSTLTIQRTQQEDSAVYLCASSLRVGVRDTQYFGPGTRLTVL.

This chain joins TRBV5-1 and TRBJ1-1, with no clear D. CDR1 is SGHRS, CDR2 YFSETQ, per germline. There are 13 residues in the CDR3. With 5 bases removed from V and 2 bases from J, the gap between germline ends came to 10 bases. The CDR3 reads CASSGSANTEAFF. The CDR3 DNA reads as TGCGCCAGCAGTGGGAGCGCCAACACTGAAGCTTTCTTT.

The V call is TRBV6-5, the J call TRBJ2-3, with a tentative D call TRBD2 (6 bases). V lost 2 bases to trimming and J lost 2 bases, with 11 bases between them. The CDR3 sequence is 15 residues long. CDR1 is MNHEY and CDR2 is SVGAGI in the germline V gene. CDR3 nucleotides: TGTGCCAGCAGTTACGGGAGGATTCCCACAGATACGCAGTATTTT. It translates to CASSYGRIPTDTQYF.

By share, this clone counts as medium-sized (0.01 to 0.1%). The V gene is TRBV6-1, the J gene TRBJ1-6; 7 bases agree with TRBD1. Germline-derived CDR1 and CDR2 are MNHNS and SASEGT. J gave up 4 bases and V 5 bases, and 5 bases lay outside the gene matches. The CDR3 totals 15 residues. The DNA of the CDR3 is TGTGCCAGCAGTCCCGGGACAGTATATAATTCACCCCTCCACTTT. It encodes CASSPGTVYNSPLHF.

This clone has a handful of counts. J is TRBJ2-1 and V is TRBV9; 9 bases match TRBD1. The CDR3 is 16 residues long. CDR1 and CDR2 (germline): SGDLS, YYNGEE. Trimming cost V 3 bases and J 5 bases; bases outside gene matches: 9. CDR3 in amino acids: CASSAETGGFDNEQFF. CDR3 nucleotides: TGTGCCAGCAGCGCCGAGACAGGGGGGTTCGACAATGAGCAGTTCTTC.

The chain is built from TRBV30 and TRBJ2-5, with 12 nucleotides matching TRBD2. CDR1 and CDR2 (germline): GTSNPN, SVGIG (reference sequence). Germline trimming cut 4 bases from V and 2 bases from J; bases unmatched to any gene: 2. The CDR3 has 14 residues. The CDR3 coding sequence is TGTGCCTGGACCCTAGCGGGAGGGCAAGAGACCCAGTACTTC. It specifies CAWTLAGGQETQYF.

The V call is TRBV7-6, the J call TRBJ2-3, with TRBD2 matching over 9 bases. There are 14 residues in the CDR3. Looked up from germline, CDR1 is SGHVS and CDR2 is FNYEAQ. Trimming took 1 base from V and 5 from J; bases not matched to a gene: 1. The CDR3: CASSLVSGGDTQYF. As DNA, the CDR3 is TGTGCCAGCAGCTTAGTTAGCGGGGGAGATACGCAGTATTTT.

For this clone: The same CDR3 is also encoded by other DNA sequences in this sample. The chain couples TRBV2 to TRBJ1-2; D perhaps matches TRBD1 (5 bases). Deletions cut 3 bases from V and 4 bases from J, with 9 bases between. Germline CDR1 SNHLY, CDR2 FYNNEI. This CDR3 is built from 13 residues. CDR3 protein: CASSESTAYGYTF. The CDR3 DNA follows: TGTGCCAGCAGTGAGTCGACAGCCTATGGCTACACCTTC.

This chain uses TRBV5-4 with TRBJ1-4; D is uncertain. V dropped 0 bases and J dropped 4 bases, with 7 bases sitting between them. There are 14 residues in the CDR3. The germline V gene has CDR1 SGHNT and CDR2 YYREEE (reference sequence). CDR3 amino acids: CASSLAGVNEKLFF. The CDR3 DNA is TGTGCCAGCAGCTTGGCAGGTGTTAATGAAAAACTGTTTTTT.

The chain couples TRBV9 to TRBJ2-1; 9 bases line up with TRBD2. The CDR3 is 17 amino acids. Trimming took 3 bases from V and 8 from J; bases not matched to a gene: 15. Germline V CDR1 and CDR2: SGDLS, YYNGEE. CDR3 residues: CASSGQGLALPGDEQFF. The CDR3 DNA follows: TGTGCCAGCAGCGGTCAGGGACTAGCTTTACCGGGCGATGAGCAGTTCTTC.

The chain is built from TRBV28 and TRBJ1-4; D remains ambiguous. V was clipped by 8 bases and J by 5 bases, with 15 bases between them. This CDR3 has 14 amino acids. Germline V CDR1 and CDR2: MDHEN, SYDVKM. As DNA, the CDR3 is TGTGCCAGCGGCCCTCGGCAGCGAAATGAAAAACTGTTTTTT. It specifies CASGPRQRNEKLFF.

On this clone: Other DNA variants within this sample encode the same CDR3. The V call is TRBV6-1, the J call TRBJ1-5, with 8 nucleotides matching TRBD1. This CDR3 has 15 residues. CDR1 MNHNS and CDR2 SASEGT come from the germline V gene. Trimming at V came to 6 bases and at J to 0 bases, leaving 4 bases not matched to a gene. CDR3 coding DNA: TGTGCCAGCAGAGGACAGGGAAATAGCAATCAGCCCCAGCATTTT. Its translation: CASRGQGNSNQPQHF.

The gene calls are TRBV2 and TRBJ2-7, with 7 bases aligning to TRBD1. Per the germline V gene, CDR1 is SNHLY and CDR2 is FYNNEI. V gave up 3 bases and J gave up 3 bases; unmatched junction bases: 2. The CDR3 consists of 13 residues. The CDR3 DNA reads as TGTGCCAGCAGTGAGGGACAGCTCTACGAGCAGTACTTC. This gives the protein CASSEGQLYEQYF.

The gene calls are TRBV19 and TRBJ2-1; D is uncertain. This CDR3 has 13 amino acids. The V end was cut by 4 bases, the J end by 6 bases, with 10 bases between. Germline V CDR1 and CDR2: LNHDA, SQIVND (reference sequence). CDR3 DNA sequence: TGTGCCAGTAGTACTGACTTTCCCAATGAGCAGTTCTTC. The encoded protein is CASSTDFPNEQFF.

The gene calls are TRBV5-1 and TRBJ2-5; 9 nucleotides agree with TRBD1. The DNA end is a closer match to TRBJ2-7, so the J assignment may be wrong. CDR3 length equals 15 residues. CDR1 is SGHRS, CDR2 YFSETQ, per germline. This chain's CDR3 is CASSEGQGLGYEQYF. The CDR3 bases are TGCGCCAGCAGTGAGGGACAGGGATTGGGGTACGAGCAGTACTTC.

The genes are TRBV19 and TRBJ1-2; D is ambiguous. With 4 bases removed from V and 8 bases from J, the gap between germline ends came to 17 bases. The CDR3 is made up of 14 amino acids. The V gene's germline CDR1 is LNHDA and CDR2 SQIVND (reference sequence). As DNA, the CDR3 is TGTGCCAGTAGTAGCCCCGGACTTGCTATGGGCTACACCTTC. Protein sequence: CASSSPGLAMGYTF.

The rearrangement joins TRBV11-2 to TRBJ1-1, with D possibly being TRBD1 (6 bases). Trimming pared 2 bases from V and 6 bases from J, leaving 13 bases between. Germline V gene lookup returns CDR1 SGHAT and CDR2 FQNNGV. The CDR3 totals 14 residues. CDR3 in amino acids: CASSLTAGVAEAFF. The DNA of the CDR3 is TGTGCCAGCAGCTTAACAGCAGGGGTTGCTGAAGCTTTCTTT.

This chain links TRBV5-1 with TRBJ2-6, with D perhaps TRBD1 (6 bases). V was trimmed by 4 bases and J by 0 bases, leaving 20 bases between them. The CDR3 consists of 19 residues. Germline CDR1 reads SGHRS; CDR2 reads YFSETQ. Written as DNA, the CDR3 is TGCGCCAGCAGCCCGAAATTTCCGGGACATGACTCTGGGGCCAACGTCCTGACTTTC. Amino acids: CASSPKFPGHDSGANVLTF.

The chain is built from TRBV14 and TRBJ1-6, with 9 bases matching TRBD1. CDR3 size: 16 residues. V lost 1 base, J lost 12 bases, and 10 bases stayed unmatched. CDR1 is SGHDN, CDR2 FVKESK, per germline. CDR3 region: CASSQATGGGRGPLHF. The CDR3 bases are TGTGCCAGCAGCCAAGCGACAGGGGGTGGCCGGGGACCCCTCCACTTT. Full variable domain (rest looked up from reference TRBV14 and TRBJ1-6): EAGVTQFPSHSVIEKGQTVTLRCDPISGHDNLYWYRRVMGKEIKFLLHFVKESKQDESGMPNNRFLAERTGGTYSTLKVQPAELEDSGVYFCASSQATGGGRGPLHFGNGTRLTVT.

The V gene is TRBV18, the J gene TRBJ2-1; the D gene is possibly TRBD1 (6 bases). The length of the CDR3 is 16 residues. Germline CDR1 and CDR2: KGHSH and LQKENI. V lost 2 bases, J lost 1 base, and 12 bases lay in between. CDR3 coding DNA: TGTGCCAGCTCACCAGAGGACAGCTCTTCCTACAATGAGCAGTTCTTC. Amino acid sequence: CASSPEDSSSYNEQFF.